The 10 T cell receptor beta chains in this list originate from one sample, sequenced in a study of T cell responses to AZD1222 COVID-19 vaccine. TCRdb's table, derived via immunoSEQ multiplex PCR, lists solely in-frame clones and lacks some. Of 130,000 to 150,000 clones in the sample, 70% to 90% were seen once. The sample here was peripheral blood, taken on day 0 of AZD1222 vaccination. All receptors derive from an adult in good health.

The V call is TRBV19, the J call TRBJ2-1; the D is unclear. Deletions cut 6 bases from V and 6 bases from J, with 18 bases between. From germline, CDR1 is LNHDA and CDR2 SQIVND (reference sequence). The CDR3 is 15 residues long. This CDR3 reads CASSITPGLGNEQFF. CDR3 DNA: TGTGCCAGTAGCATAACCCCCGGTTTGGGCAATGAGCAGTTCTTC.

The V call is TRBV28, the J call TRBJ2-7; D is possibly TRBD1 (5 bases). Germline V gives CDR1 MDHEN, CDR2 SYDVKM. The V end lost 6 bases, the J end lost 9 bases, and 24 bases lay between the germline ends. The CDR3 has 15 amino acids. CDR3 DNA: TGTGCCAGCAGCACAGGTCAGGGTGCGCTTGGGCGGCAGTACTTC. Its translation: CASSTGQGALGRQYF.

The V call is TRBV4-1, the J call TRBJ2-7; D is possibly TRBD2 (6 bases). This CDR3 is built from 17 residues. Trimming shortened V by 2 bases and J by 2 bases, and 19 bases separated the two germline ends. CDR1 and CDR2 (germline): MGHRA, YSYEKL. The DNA for the CDR3 is TGCGCCAGCAGCCAATGGGTCGGAGGGGCGCTCCCCTACGAGCAGTACTTC. Amino acids: CASSQWVGGALPYEQYF.

The V call is TRBV27, the J call TRBJ1-6; D ambiguous. This CDR3 has 13 residues. Germline-derived CDR1 and CDR2 are MNHEY and SMNVEV (reference sequence). V was trimmed by 8 bases and J by 7 bases, leaving 12 bases between them. The CDR3 loop is CASGRGPNSPLHF. The CDR3, as DNA: TGTGCCAGCGGGCGCGGGCCCAATTCACCCCTCCACTTT.

The chain couples TRBV7-3 to TRBJ1-1; D might be TRBD1 (5 bases). This CDR3 has 14 amino acids. V lost 6 bases and J lost 1, with 12 bases in between. The germline V gene encodes CDR1 SGHTA and CDR2 FQGTGA. The CDR3 DNA sequence: TGTGCCAGCAGTCTCCAGGGACGGAACACTGAAGCTTTCTTT. This sequence encodes CASSLQGRNTEAFF.

This chain connects TRBV7-9 to TRBJ2-3, with D perhaps matching TRBD1 (5 bases). The V gene's germline CDR1 is SEHNR and CDR2 FQNEAQ (reference sequence). This CDR3 spans 16 amino acids. Trimming took off 0 bases at V and 3 bases at J, with 13 bases between the two ends. In nucleotides, the CDR3 is TGTGCCAGCAGCTTAGCGCAAGGGGCAGGGACAGATACGCAGTATTTT. It yields the protein CASSLAQGAGTDTQYF. Variable domain in full (rest from reference TRBV7-9 and TRBJ2-3): DTGVSQNPRHKITKRGQNVTFRCDPISEHNRLYWYRQTLGQGPEFLTYFQNEAQLEKSRLLSDRFSAERPKGSFSTLEIQRTEQGDSAMYLCASSLAQGAGTDTQYFGPGTRLTVL.

The V call is TRBV6-2 or TRBV6-3, the J call TRBJ2-2; D uncertain. Germline V gives CDR1 MNHEY, CDR2 SVGEGT. V lost 4 bases and J lost 5, with 11 bases in between. The CDR3 length is 14 residues. The chain's CDR3 is CASSFLHGTGELFF. The CDR3 DNA is TGTGCCAGCAGTTTCCTCCACGGGACCGGGGAGCTGTTTTTT.

The chain joins TRBV11-3 to TRBJ2-7; no firm D call. Trimming took 0 bases from V and 6 from J, leaving 9 bases between them. This CDR3 region has 13 residues. Germline V gives CDR1 SGHNT, CDR2 YENEEA. The CDR3 here is CASSLDRMAEQYF. CDR3 sequence (DNA): TGTGCCAGCAGCTTAGACAGGATGGCCGAGCAGTACTTC.

The genes are TRBV9 and TRBJ1-1, with D maybe TRBD1 (5 bases). This CDR3 has 13 residues. The germline CDR1 and CDR2 sequences are SGDLS and YYNGEE. V lost 0 bases and J lost 5, with 8 bases in between. The chain's CDR3 is CASSVAGETEAFF. CDR3 nucleotides: TGTGCCAGCAGCGTAGCGGGGGAAACTGAAGCTTTCTTT.

The gene calls are TRBV2 and TRBJ2-1; a weak D match, TRBD1 (5 bases). The V end was cut by 5 bases, the J end by 2 bases, with 10 bases between. CDR1 and CDR2 from the germline V gene are SNHLY and FYNNEI. CDR3 length: 14 residues. The CDR3 is CASSPAGTYNEQFF. CDR3 bases: TGTGCCAGCAGTCCAGCAGGGACCTACAATGAGCAGTTCTTC.